What follows are 21 T cell receptor beta chains derived from one specimen sequenced in a study of cytomegalovirus exposure and HLA in healthy donors. The PCR contained 60 Vbeta and 13 Jbeta primers. The assay was immunoSEQ multiplex PCR, and TCRdb's table has in-frame clones only and misses some. The data contain about 160,000 clones, 70% to 80% of them singletons. The specimen sequenced was PBMCs. Receptor source: a man between 45 and 60 years old in good health and CMV-seropositive.

The chain is built from TRBV30 and TRBJ2-1; TRBD2 might be the D (5 bases). Germline V gene lookup returns CDR1 GTSNPN and CDR2 SVGIG (reference sequence). This CDR3 spans 15 amino acids. V lost 2 bases, J lost 6 bases, and 17 bases lay in between. The CDR3 bases are TGTGCCTGGAGTCCAACTAGGGTCTATCGCAATGAGCAGTTCTTC. This sequence encodes CAWSPTRVYRNEQFF.

J is TRBJ2-1 and V is TRBV6-5, with 13 bases identical to TRBD2. The CDR3 loop spans 15 amino acids. Germline V lookup: CDR1 MNHEY, CDR2 SVGAGI. The junction had 4 bases not matched to a gene; V was cut back by 6 bases and J by 5 bases. CDR3: CASRLAGGRNNEQFF. The CDR3 DNA reads TGTGCCAGCAGACTAGCGGGGGGGAGAAACAATGAGCAGTTCTTC.

The chain carries TRBV6-5 and TRBJ1-3, with unresolved D. Trimming cost V 0 bases and J 3 bases, with 6 bases left between them. The CDR3 length is 14 residues. The germline CDR1 and CDR2 sequences are MNHEY and SVGAGI. The CDR3 loop is CASSYSRSGNTIYF. The CDR3 DNA is TGTGCCAGCAGTTACTCGAGAAGTGGAAACACCATATATTTT.

The chain has TRBV7-8 and TRBJ2-2; 10 positions agree with TRBD1. V lost 5 bases, J lost 5 bases, and 5 bases stayed unmatched. The CDR3 has 15 amino acids. Germline V gene data show CDR1 as SGHVS and CDR2 as FQNEAQ. CDR3 nucleotide sequence: TGTGCCAGCAGCATGACAGGGGGCCAGACCGGGGAGCTGTTTTTT. This codes for CASSMTGGQTGELFF. Filled out from reference TRBV7-8 and TRBJ2-2, the complete variable domain reads GAGVSQSPRYKVAKRGQDVALRCDPISGHVSLFWYQQALGQGPEFLTYFQNEAQLDKSGLPSDRFFAERPEGSVSTLKIQRTQQEDSAVYLCASSMTGGQTGELFFGEGSRLTVL.

The CDR3, as DNA: TGCGCCAGCAGTCCCGGGACAGGGGGGATGGGCTCCTACGAGCAGTACTTC. Its translation: CASSPGTGGMGSYEQYF. The rearrangement links TRBV4-3 to TRBJ2-7, with 11 bases identical to TRBD1. CDR3 length: 17 residues. From germline, CDR1 is LGHNA and CDR2 YSLEER. J lost 0 bases, V lost 6 bases, and 10 bases had no gene match.

The rearrangement uses TRBV4-3 and TRBJ2-7; no clear D. CDR3 length equals 16 residues. Germline V gives CDR1 LGHNA, CDR2 YSLEER. V lost 1 base, J lost 0 bases, and 13 bases lay in between. CDR3 in amino acids: CASSQGDFSPSYEQYF. CDR3 bases: TGCGCCAGCAGCCAAGGAGACTTCTCTCCCTCCTACGAGCAGTACTTC.

This chain uses TRBV28 with TRBJ2-7; the D gene is possibly TRBD1 (6 bases). The germline V gene has CDR1 MDHEN and CDR2 SYDVKM. The V end was cut by 1 base, the J end by 7 bases, with 32 bases between. CDR3 length: 20 residues. CDR3 sequence (DNA): TGTGCCAGCAGTTTATTTTTCGATACGAGGAAGACAGGACGAAAGGGGGAGCAGTACTTC. Translation: CASSLFFDTRKTGRKGEQYF.

The chain carries TRBV5-4 and TRBJ2-1; D possibly corresponds to TRBD1 (6 bases). The CDR3 totals 13 residues. CDR1 is SGHNT and CDR2 is YYREEE in the germline V gene (reference sequence). The germline V and J ends were trimmed by 0 bases and 6 bases, with 7 bases remaining between them. In DNA, the CDR3 is TGTGCCAGCAGCTTGGCGACAGGCAATGAGCAGTTCTTC. Protein sequence: CASSLATGNEQFF.

The chain links TRBV4-1 to TRBJ1-4; 7 nucleotides align to TRBD1. This CDR3 region has 17 residues. Germline-derived CDR1 and CDR2 are MGHRA and YSYEKL. The V gene end was trimmed by 4 bases and the J gene end by 8 bases; junction bases not matched to a gene: 16. The CDR3 DNA reads TGCGCCAGCAGCCGACAGCCCCACCGGGACAGTGCGGAAAAACTGTTTTTT. The encoded protein is CASSRQPHRDSAEKLFF.

The V gene is TRBV21-1, the J gene TRBJ1-2; the D call TRBD1 from the table was never checked on the DNA. TRBV21-1 is annotated as a pseudogene. The CDR3 covers 16 residues. Here the CDR3 DNA reads TGTGCCAGCAGCACTCTAAAACAGGGGGCTAGCTATGGCTACACCTTC. This sequence encodes CASSTLKQGASYGYTF.

V gene TRBV4-3 combines with J gene TRBJ2-7; D might be TRBD2 (6 bases). CDR3 length equals 16 residues. Germline V gives CDR1 LGHNA, CDR2 YSLEER. Deletions cut 4 bases from V and 3 bases from J, with 19 bases between. The CDR3 here is CASSPSRRLGGYEQYF. In nucleotides, the CDR3 is TGCGCCAGCAGCCCATCCAGACGACTAGGTGGCTACGAGCAGTACTTC.

This clone has more than one count but fewer than ten. The rearrangement uses TRBV15 and TRBJ1-1, with unresolved D. V was trimmed by 3 bases and J by 0 bases, leaving 8 bases between them. Germline values: CDR1 LNHNV, CDR2 YYDKDF (reference sequence). There are 14 residues in the CDR3. Here the CDR3 reads CATSRAGVNTEAFF. The CDR3 nucleotides are TGTGCCACCAGCAGGGCAGGTGTGAACACTGAAGCTTTCTTT.

The J gene is TRBJ2-1, the V gene TRBV5-8; D not resolved. Germline V CDR1 and CDR2: SGHTS, YDEGEE. The CDR3 is 13 residues long. Trimming removed 1 base at V and 10 bases at J, with 12 bases between. In DNA form, the CDR3 reads TGTGCCAGCAGCTTGTTGGCTCAGCGAGAGCAGTTCTTC. The encoded protein is CASSLLAQREQFF.

The J gene is TRBJ2-5, the V gene TRBV29-1; 8 nucleotides align to TRBD2. The germline V gene encodes CDR1 SQVTM and CDR2 ANQGSEA. Trimming at V came to 3 bases and at J to 4 bases, leaving 10 bases not matched to a gene. The CDR3 totals 15 residues. The CDR3 DNA reads as TGCAGCGTTGAGGAATCCCCGGGGGGGGGAGAGACCCAGTACTTC. It specifies CSVEESPGGGETQYF.

The V and J genes are TRBV5-4 and TRBJ2-1; the match to TRBD2 covers 8 bases. Germline V gene data show CDR1 as SGHNT and CDR2 as YYREEE (reference sequence). The CDR3 has 15 residues. J lost 7 bases, V lost 4 bases, and 10 bases had no gene match. This chain's CDR3 is CASSPGGGGRNEQFF. CDR3 bases: TGTGCCAGCAGCCCGGGGGGGGGCGGTAGGAATGAGCAGTTCTTC.

The genes are TRBV5-6 and TRBJ2-5; 7 nucleotides align to TRBD1. V lost 4 bases, J lost 4 bases, and 7 bases stayed unmatched. The CDR3 has 14 residues. Germline CDR1 and CDR2: SGHDT and YYEEEE. CDR3 region: CASSDIGTAETQYF. The CDR3 coding sequence is TGTGCCAGCAGCGACATCGGGACAGCAGAGACCCAGTACTTC.

This rearrangement joins TRBV13 to TRBJ2-1, with D possibly matching TRBD2 (5 bases). With 5 bases removed from V and 7 bases from J, the gap between germline ends came to 9 bases. The CDR3 has 12 amino acids. Germline assignment: CDR1 PRHDT and CDR2 FYEKMQ (reference sequence). This CDR3 reads CASSGRGNEQFF. The CDR3 region has the DNA TGTGCCAGCAGCGGAAGAGGGAATGAGCAGTTCTTC. Full variable domain (rest looked up from reference TRBV13 and TRBJ2-1): AAGVIQSPRHLIKEKRETATLKCYPIPRHDTVYWYQQGPGQDPQFLISFYEKMQSDKGSIPDRFSAQQFSDYHSELNMSSLELGDSALYFCASSGRGNEQFFGPGTRLTVL.

The chain is built from TRBV7-2 and TRBJ2-3; D is undetermined. The length of the CDR3 is 14 residues. Trimming stripped 5 bases from V and 2 bases from J, with 11 bases between. Per germline, CDR1 SGHTA and CDR2 FQGNSA. The CDR3 here is CASSPATLTDTQYF. CDR3 coding DNA: TGTGCCAGCAGCCCGGCGACACTCACAGATACGCAGTATTTT.

The chain has TRBV5-6 and TRBJ2-7; 13 bases are shared with TRBD2. Germline values: CDR1 SGHDT, CDR2 YYEEEE. The CDR3 spans 16 residues. Trimming at V came to 4 bases and at J to 5 bases, leaving 9 bases not matched to a gene. Here the CDR3 DNA reads TGTGCCAGCAGCCCGGGGGGACTAGCGGGGCTCGACGAGCAGTACTTC. It encodes CASSPGGLAGLDEQYF.

This clone was detected only a few times. The chain joins TRBV4-3 to TRBJ1-4, with 8 nucleotides matching TRBD1. This CDR3 is built from 14 residues. Germline V gene sequence: CDR1 LGHNA, CDR2 YSLEER. V lost 6 bases, J lost 8 bases, and 8 bases stayed unmatched. The CDR3 sequence is CASRLTGVGEKLFF. The CDR3 nucleotides read TGCGCCAGCAGACTGACAGGGGTGGGGGAAAAACTGTTTTTT.

The chain recombines TRBV4-1 with TRBJ1-5, with TRBD1 as a possible D gene (6 bases). This CDR3 has 14 residues. Germline V gene lookup returns CDR1 MGHRA and CDR2 YSYEKL. V was clipped by 4 bases and J by 5 bases, with 12 bases between them. For the CDR3, the DNA is TGCGCCAGCAGCCCGGGCCAGGGGTATCAGCCCCAGCATTTT. This translates into CASSPGQGYQPQHF.